This TCR beta chain was captured in a study of OX40 agonist ivuxolimab in advanced cancers. Concerning this clone itself: Antigen: not known.

The investigators sampled blood at baseline, at cycle 4 day 1, and at cycle 7 day 1. Libraries were prepared by immunoSEQ multiplex PCR; TCRdb keeps only in-frame clonotypes and omits some of them. The sample carries 150,000 to 190,000 clones, 94% recorded once. In germline, CDR1 is GTSNPN, CDR2 SVGIG (reference sequence). V was shortened by 2 bases and J by 5 bases, with 12 bases between the two germline ends. This CDR3 has 13 amino acids. Study-wide results and limits: CD8+ T cells showed, on average, more clonal expansion than CD4+ cells. Certain nonresponders additionally had low normalized T-cell clonal expansion.

The rearrangement joins TRBV30 to TRBJ1-2, with D possibly TRBD1 on 6 matching bases. This receptor was identified in an adult with an advanced solid tumor such as melanoma, head and neck, liver or kidney cancer. The sequences come from CD4+ or CD8+ T cells sorted from blood, collected in a trial of the OX40 agonist ivuxolimab. The CDR3 bases are TGTGCCTGGAGTCCCCTGGGGACATATGGCTACACCTTC. Translating it yields CAWSPLGTYGYTF. The whole variable domain, filled in from reference TRBV30 and TRBJ1-2, reads SQTIHQWPATLVQPVGSPLSLECTVEGTSNPNLYWYRQAAGRGLQLLFYSVGIGQISSEVPQNLSASRPQDRQFILSSKKLLLSDSGFYLCAWSPLGTYGYTFGSGTRLTVV.